This T cell receptor (beta chain) was identified during a study of T cell responses to AZD1222 COVID-19 vaccine. Produced via immunoSEQ multiplex PCR; TCRdb's table is partial and in-frame only. The repertoire has about 100,000 clones, about 90% of them found once; the top ten carry 4% to 4.5%. Overall study results and limits: Samples come after the peak T cell response, not at day 14. Baseline seropositivity characterized only six AZD1222 recipients.

A word on this clone: Antigen specificity is unknown.

Sequences were derived from peripheral blood, sampled on day 0 of MenACWY control vaccination. This TCR came from an adult in good health.

Written as DNA, the CDR3 is TGTGCCAGCAGCCAAGGGACGAAACAAGAGACCCAGTACTTC. It yields the protein CASSQGTKQETQYF. The gene calls are TRBV7-2 and TRBJ2-5; perhaps D is TRBD1 or TRBD2 (5 bases each). Germline-derived CDR1 and CDR2 are SGHTA and FQGNSA. This CDR3 region has 14 residues. V lost 5 bases, J lost 2 bases, and 12 bases lay in between.